This record concerns one T cell receptor beta chain sequence. It lacks a known antigen. Qualities for individual bases were not recorded, and no much larger clone is one base off. This record belongs to a study of blood T cells in healthy people across ages (dated by TCRdb to about 2015). Some background on the complete study: Template switching captured roughly one uniquely barcoded TCR beta cDNA molecule per two T cells in model experiments. Using the same blood draw, the study looked at two additional independent replicas of 1 million unique cDNA reads for two donors, one aged 18 to 30 and the other aged 80 or older. The donors were split into four age groups: young (average 16 years), middle-aged (about 40), aged (62) and long-lived (under 90). The study measured age-related changes in TCR beta repertoire diversity using deep sequencing normalized with unique cDNA molecular identifiers. To avoid experimental bias, donors of different ages were distributed randomly across sequencing lanes. What the research found in general, with its limitations: Conclusive comparison of naive and antigen-experienced compartments was prevented by the profiling of bulk unsorted PBMCs. As age increased, observed TCR beta diversity per million T cells dropped in a roughly linear way, and a significant reduction was already evident by age about 40. Donor CMV infection status was unknown, potentially confounding age-related changes in expanded clonotypes. Estimates of total diversity from one million sequenced T cells were regarded as lower bounds and underestimates. Compared with the aged group, the long-lived group had more naive CD4+ T cells, fewer expanded clones and increased TCR diversity, suggesting age selection. There was a strong correlation between observed TCR beta diversity and the percentage of naive T cells measured by flow cytometry.

CDR1 MGHDK and CDR2 SYGVNS were looked up in the germline V gene. From the cysteine through the phenylalanine, the CDR3 covers 12 amino acids. The retained sequence is limited to the CDR3, 36 bases, with the frame set at the first base. The donors were about 40 Caucasian individuals from Russia, aged roughly 6 to 95 years, who were systemically healthy. Each donor gave around 9 milliliters of peripheral blood, collected into EDTA-treated Vacutainer tubes. Ficoll-Paque density-gradient centrifugation was used to isolate PBMCs, with at least 6.5 million per sample. Trizol reagent was used to extract total RNA from PBMCs, with at least 6 micrograms per sample. The percentages of naive CD45RAhigh/CD27high T cells were determined by flow cytometry on a PBMC aliquot from every donor. The library relied on 5' RACE. Sequencer: Illumina HiSeq 2500. A second PCR of roughly 6 to 12 cycles was run with a J-beta primer mix and a sample-barcoded 5' primer. Each TCR beta cDNA molecule received a unique molecular identifier from a template-switch 5' adaptor carrying 12 random nucleotides. At least 2.5 million CDR3-containing paired-end reads were obtained from each sample. The Mint cDNA synthesis kit, primed by a TRBC-specific oligonucleotide, was used to synthesize first-strand cDNA from all RNA. All cDNA was treated with uracil-DNA glycosylase and then went through a first 18-cycle PCR with the universal primers M1SS and BC2_uni_R. The authors' analysis ran thus. Normalization of each sample was performed by random selection of 1 million high-quality reads, each carrying a distinct molecular identifier. Instead of being binned into consensus sequences, reads with shared molecular identifiers were discarded. MiTCR, set to a Q25 quality threshold and the strictest error-elimination algorithm, was used for CDR3 identification, clonotype clustering and error correction. Lower-bound total TCR beta diversity was estimated with a nonparametric unseen species model using Euler transformation. TCRdb itself trimmed the public reads at Q25 with fastp, ran MiXCR and retained productive beta chains. Merged by CDR3 protein, the rows form single entries marked with the most common genes and DNA. The V and J calls shown here were made by TCRdb, not taken from the authors' results. Counted in this sample were hundreds of thousands of distinct CDR3 sequences; around a fifth of them appeared once. The top ten constitute roughly 22% of the sample.

This clonotype originated in a man aged 65 to 79 in good health. Sequencing was done on a sample of blood. This receptor chain uses TRBV25-1 and TRBJ2-7; D gene: possibly TRBD2, on 5 matching bases. The end of the DNA fits TRBJ2-5 better, so the J call may be wrong. Here the CDR3 is given as CASSEGEETQYF. The sequence in DNA is TGTGCCAGCAGTGAAGGGGAGGAGACCCAGTACTTC.